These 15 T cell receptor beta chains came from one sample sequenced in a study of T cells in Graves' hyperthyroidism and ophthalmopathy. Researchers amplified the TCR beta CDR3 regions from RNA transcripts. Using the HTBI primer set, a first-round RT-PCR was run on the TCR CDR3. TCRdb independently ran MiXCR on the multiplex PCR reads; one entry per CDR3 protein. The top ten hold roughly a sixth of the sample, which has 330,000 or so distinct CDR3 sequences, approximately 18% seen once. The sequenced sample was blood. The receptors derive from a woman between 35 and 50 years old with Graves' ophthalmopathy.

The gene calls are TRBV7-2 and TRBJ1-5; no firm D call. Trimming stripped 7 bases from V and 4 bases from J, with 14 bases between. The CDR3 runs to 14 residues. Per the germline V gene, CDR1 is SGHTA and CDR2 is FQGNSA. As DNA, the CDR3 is TGTGCCAGCAAAGCGGGGAACGGGAATCAGCCCCAGCATTTT. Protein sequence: CASKAGNGNQPQHF. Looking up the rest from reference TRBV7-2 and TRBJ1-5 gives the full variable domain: GAGVSQSPSNKVTEKGKDVELRCDPISGHTALYWYRQSLGQGLEFLIYFQGNSAPDKSGLPSDRFSAERTGGSVSTLTIQRTQQEDSAVYLCASKAGNGNQPQHFGDGTRLSIL.

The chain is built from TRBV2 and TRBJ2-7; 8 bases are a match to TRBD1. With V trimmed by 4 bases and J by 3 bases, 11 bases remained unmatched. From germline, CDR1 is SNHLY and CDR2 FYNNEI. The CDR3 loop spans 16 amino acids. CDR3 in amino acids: CASSGGQGGALYEQYF. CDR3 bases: TGTGCCAGCAGTGGAGGACAGGGTGGAGCCCTCTACGAGCAGTACTTC. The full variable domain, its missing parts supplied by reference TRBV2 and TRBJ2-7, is EPEVTQTPSHQVTQMGQEVILRCVPISNHLYFYWYRQILGQKVEFLVSFYNNEISEKSEIFDDQFSVERPDGSNFTLKIRSTKLEDSAMYFCASSGGQGGALYEQYFGPGTRLTVT.

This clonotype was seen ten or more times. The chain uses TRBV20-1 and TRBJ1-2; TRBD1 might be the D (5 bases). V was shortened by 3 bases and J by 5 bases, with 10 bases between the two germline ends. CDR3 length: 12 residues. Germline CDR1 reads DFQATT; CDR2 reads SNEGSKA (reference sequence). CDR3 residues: CSARGGRYGYTF. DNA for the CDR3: TGCAGTGCTAGGGGGGGACGGTATGGCTACACCTTC.

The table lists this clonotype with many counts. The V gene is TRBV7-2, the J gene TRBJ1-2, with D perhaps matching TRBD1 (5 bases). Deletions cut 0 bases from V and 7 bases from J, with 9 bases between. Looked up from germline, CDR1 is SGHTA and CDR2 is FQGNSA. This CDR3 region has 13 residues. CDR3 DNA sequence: TGTGCCAGCAGCTTAGCAGGGGTAGGTGGCTACACCTTC. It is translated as CASSLAGVGGYTF.

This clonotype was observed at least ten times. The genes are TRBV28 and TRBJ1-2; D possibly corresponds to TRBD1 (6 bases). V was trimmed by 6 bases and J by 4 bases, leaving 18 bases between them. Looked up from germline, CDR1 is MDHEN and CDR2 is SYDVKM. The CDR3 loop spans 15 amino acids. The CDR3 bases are TGTGCCAGCAGGACTTCGGGGGGCTTCGGCTATGGCTACACCTTC. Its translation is CASRTSGGFGYGYTF.

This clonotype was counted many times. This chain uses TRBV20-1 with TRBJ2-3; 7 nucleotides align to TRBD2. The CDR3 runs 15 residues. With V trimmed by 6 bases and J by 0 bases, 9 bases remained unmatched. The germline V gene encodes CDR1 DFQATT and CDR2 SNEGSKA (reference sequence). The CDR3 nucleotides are TGCAGTGCCAGGGATGCGGGAGAGAGCACAGATACGCAGTATTTT. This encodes CSARDAGESTDTQYF.

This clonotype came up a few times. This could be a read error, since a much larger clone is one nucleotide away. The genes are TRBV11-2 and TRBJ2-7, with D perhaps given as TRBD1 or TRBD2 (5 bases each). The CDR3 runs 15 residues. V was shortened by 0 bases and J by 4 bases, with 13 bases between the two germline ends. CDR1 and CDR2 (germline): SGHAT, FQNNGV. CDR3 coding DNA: TGTGCCAGCAGCTTAGATCAGGGACCATTTTACGAGCAGTACTTC. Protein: CASSLDQGPFYEQYF.

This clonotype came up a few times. The CDR3 sequence: CASRGPLGEQYF. CDR3 DNA sequence: TGTGCCAGCAGGGGGCCCTTGGGGGAGCAGTACTTC. The V gene is TRBV5-6, the J gene TRBJ2-7; TRBD1 might be the D (5 bases). The CDR3 totals 12 residues. CDR1 is SGHDT, CDR2 YYEEEE, per germline. V dropped 5 bases and J dropped 7 bases, with 13 bases sitting between them.

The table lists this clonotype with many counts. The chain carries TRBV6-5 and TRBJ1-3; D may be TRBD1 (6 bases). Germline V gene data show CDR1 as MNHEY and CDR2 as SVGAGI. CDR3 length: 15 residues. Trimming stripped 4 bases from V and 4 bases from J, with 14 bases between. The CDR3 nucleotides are TGTGCCAGCAGTTTAACGAACAGGGTCGGAAACACCATATATTTT. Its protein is CASSLTNRVGNTIYF.

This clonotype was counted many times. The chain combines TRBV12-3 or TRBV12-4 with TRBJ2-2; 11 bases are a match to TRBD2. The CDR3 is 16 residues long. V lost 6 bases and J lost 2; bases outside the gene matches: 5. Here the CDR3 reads CASSPTSGSNTGELFF. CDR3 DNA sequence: TGTGCCAGCAGCCCTACTAGCGGGAGCAACACCGGGGAGCTGTTTTTT.

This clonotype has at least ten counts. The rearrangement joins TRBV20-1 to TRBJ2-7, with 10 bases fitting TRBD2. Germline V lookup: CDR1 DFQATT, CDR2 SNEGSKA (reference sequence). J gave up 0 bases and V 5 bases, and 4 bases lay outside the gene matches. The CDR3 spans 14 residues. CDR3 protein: CSASSGSHSYEQYF. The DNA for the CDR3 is TGCAGTGCTTCTAGCGGGAGCCACTCCTACGAGCAGTACTTC.

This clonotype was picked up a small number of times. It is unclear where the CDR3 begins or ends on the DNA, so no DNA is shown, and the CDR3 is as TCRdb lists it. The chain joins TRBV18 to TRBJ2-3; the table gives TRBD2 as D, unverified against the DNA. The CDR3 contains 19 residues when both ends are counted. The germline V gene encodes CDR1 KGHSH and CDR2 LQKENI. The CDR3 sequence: CASSPRSLAGVRRADTQYF.

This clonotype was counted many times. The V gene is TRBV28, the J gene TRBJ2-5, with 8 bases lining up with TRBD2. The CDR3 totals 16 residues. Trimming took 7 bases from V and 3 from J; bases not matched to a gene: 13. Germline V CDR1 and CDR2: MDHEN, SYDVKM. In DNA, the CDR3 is TGTGCCAGCACCATGGGGGGGGGAGCGGGAGAAGAGACCCAGTACTTC. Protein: CASTMGGGAGEETQYF. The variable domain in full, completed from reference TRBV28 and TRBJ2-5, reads DVKVTQSSRYLVKRTGEKVFLECVQDMDHENMFWYRQDPGLGLRLIYFSYDVKMKEKGDIPEGYSVSREKKERFSLILESASTNQTSMYLCASTMGGGAGEETQYFGPGTRLLVL.

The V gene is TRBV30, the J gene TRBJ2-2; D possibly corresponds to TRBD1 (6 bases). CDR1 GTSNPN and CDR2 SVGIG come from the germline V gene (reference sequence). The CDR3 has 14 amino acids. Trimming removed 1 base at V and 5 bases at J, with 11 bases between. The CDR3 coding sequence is TGTGCCTGGAGTGGGACAGAATATACCGGGGAGCTGTTTTTT. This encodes CAWSGTEYTGELFF.

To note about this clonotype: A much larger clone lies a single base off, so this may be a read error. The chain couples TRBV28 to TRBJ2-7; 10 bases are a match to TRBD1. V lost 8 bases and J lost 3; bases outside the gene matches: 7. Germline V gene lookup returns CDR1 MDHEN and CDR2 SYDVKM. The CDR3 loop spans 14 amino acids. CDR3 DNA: TGTGCCAGCTTACCGGGACAGGGGTACTACGAGCAGTACTTC. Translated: CASLPGQGYYEQYF.